This TCR beta chain was captured in a study of T cell responses to AZD1222 COVID-19 vaccine. This CDR3 spans 13 amino acids. CDR1 is KGHDR, CDR2 SFDVKD, per germline. The V and J ends lost 9 bases and 5 bases respectively, with 13 bases between them. Repertoires were generated with immunoSEQ multiplex PCR, while TCRdb's copy carries only in-frame clones and drops some. The sample yields about 93,000 clones, 80% to 90% seen once. The receptor was isolated from an adult who received the AZD1222 COVID-19 vaccine. The chain has TRBV24-1 and TRBJ2-1; D may be TRBD1 or TRBD2 (6 bases each). The starting material was peripheral blood, obtained 28 days after the second AZD1222 dose. The CDR3 is CATSGAWDNEQFF. CDR3 coding DNA: TGTGCCACCTCGGGGGCTTGGGACAATGAGCAGTTCTTC.